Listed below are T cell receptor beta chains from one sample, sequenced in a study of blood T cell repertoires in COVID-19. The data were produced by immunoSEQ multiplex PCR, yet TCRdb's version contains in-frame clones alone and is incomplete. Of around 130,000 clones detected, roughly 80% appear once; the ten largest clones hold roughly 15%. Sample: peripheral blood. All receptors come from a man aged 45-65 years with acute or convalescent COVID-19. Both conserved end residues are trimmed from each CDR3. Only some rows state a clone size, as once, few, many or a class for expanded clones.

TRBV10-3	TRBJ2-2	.	AASGTGVTGELF
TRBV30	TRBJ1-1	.	AWSVPPREGAF
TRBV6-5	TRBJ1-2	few	ASSYSRTGTSGYT
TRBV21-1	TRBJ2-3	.	AGYWTGDKGSQY
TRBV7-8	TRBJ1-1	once	ASGDRGGVRTRDTEAF
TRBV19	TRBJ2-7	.	ASSTLQGTGVREQY
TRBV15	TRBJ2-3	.	ATREAGGGSDTQY
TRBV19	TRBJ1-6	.	ASSRDLSSPLH
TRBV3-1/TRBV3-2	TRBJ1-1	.	ASSPTTLHTEAF
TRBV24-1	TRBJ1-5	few	ATSERDRDGQPQH
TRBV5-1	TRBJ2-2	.	ASSFRGSDTGELF
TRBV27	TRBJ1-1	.	ASSLTGQRMNTEAF
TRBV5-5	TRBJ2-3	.	ASSLRLAGGPTDTQY
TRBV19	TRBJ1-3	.	ATWEDTIY
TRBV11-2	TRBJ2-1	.	ASSTRQGSNEQF
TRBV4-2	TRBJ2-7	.	ASSQVEGTYEQY
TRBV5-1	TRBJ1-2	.	ASSVEAGRGYT
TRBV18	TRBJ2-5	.	ASSRGETQY
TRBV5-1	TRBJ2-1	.	ASSLGGDYNEQF
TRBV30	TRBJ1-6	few	AWRVTRAGQGGSSPLH
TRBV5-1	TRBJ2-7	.	ASRRGTGTGKTYEQY
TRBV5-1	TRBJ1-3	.	ASSPAVGARGNTIY
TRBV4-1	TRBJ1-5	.	ASSQEPPTGNQPQH
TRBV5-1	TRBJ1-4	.	ASSSATNEKLF
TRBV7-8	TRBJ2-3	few	ASSPSRRGLQRTDTQY
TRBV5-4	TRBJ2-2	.	ASSYGTGDGTGELF
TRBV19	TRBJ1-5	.	ASRSGGRISNQPQH
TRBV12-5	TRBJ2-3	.	ASGLTRQGIMTDTQY
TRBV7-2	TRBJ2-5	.	ASSPGPGETQY
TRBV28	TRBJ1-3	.	ASSLPYGNTIY